This TCR beta chain appears in the sequencing data of a study of a mutant IDH1 vaccine in newly diagnosed glioma. Across the whole study: Patients got their first vaccination 4-6 weeks after radiotherapy alone, or with temozolomide cycles. Treated patients, averaging roughly 40 years, were around 62% male and approximately 38% female.

There are 13 residues in the CDR3. Germline V gene lookup returns CDR1 SGHRS and CDR2 YFSETQ. Trimming stripped 0 bases from V and 6 bases from J, with 10 bases between. Time point indicated: week 11, during vaccination. The investigators gave 300 ug of mutant IDH1 20-mer peptide in each vaccine dose, together with topical imiquimod. Each astrocytoma in the donors was new, WHO grade 3 or 4, IDH1-mutant and ATRX-lost. The table came from immunoSEQ multiplex PCR; TCRdb's copy has only in-frame clones and leaves some out. The sample holds some 64,000 clones, 80% seen once. Of note for this clone: No antigen is known for it.

This TCR was recovered from a man over 45 with glioma. V usage is TRBV5-1 and J usage is TRBJ2-7, with D unclear. The material sequenced was PBMCs, taken from a glioma patient whose treatment included an IDH1 peptide vaccine. CDR3 nucleotide sequence: TGCGCCAGCAGCTTGGTGCGGACGGGCGAGCAGTACTTC. As protein: CASSLVRTGEQYF.